Listed below are T cell receptor beta chains from one sample, sequenced in a study of T cells in Graves' hyperthyroidism and ophthalmopathy. TCRdb re-derived calls from the multiplex PCR reads in MiXCR, one entry per CDR3 protein. Of about 96,000 distinct CDR3 sequences detected, roughly 49% appear once; the ten largest clones hold 27%. The sample consisted of blood. The receptors were sampled from a woman aged 35 to 49 with Graves' hyperthyroidism. Each CDR3 is given with its conserved first and last residue. The D gene is left open where the match is weak. Clone sizes are given selectively: once, few, many, or a class where the clone is expanded.

J gene,V gene,D gene,CDR3 length,clone size,CDR3 protein,CDR3 DNA
TRBJ2-6,TRBV6-2/TRBV6-3,TRBD1,18,NA,CASSYGAGGGSGANVLTF,TGTGCCAGCAGTTACGGCGCAGGGGGTGGGTCTGGGGCCAACGTCCTGACTTTC
TRBJ1-3,TRBV2,TRBD1,17,NA,CASSSWSRGDSGNTIYF,TGTGCCAGCAGTTCGTGGTCCAGGGGGGACTCCGGAAACACCATATATTTT
TRBJ1-1,TRBV25-1,TRBD1,13,many,CASRGTGFTEAFF,TGTGCCAGCAGGGGGACAGGGTTCACTGAAGCTTTCTTT
TRBJ2-5,TRBV6-5,TRBD1,17,few,CASRGQDWSTVGETQYF,TGTGCCAGCAGAGGACAGGACTGGTCCACAGTCGGGGAGACCCAGTACTTC
TRBJ1-1,TRBV9,NA,14,once,CASSPQRGGTEAFF,TGTGCCAGCAGCCCGCAGAGGGGAGGGACTGAAGCTTTCTTT
TRBJ2-5,TRBV5-5,NA,20,NA,CASSFYICSALAREWETQYF,NA
TRBJ2-1,TRBV12-3/TRBV12-4,NA,17,NA,CASSPRLGQRGYNEQFF,TGTGCCAGCAGTCCGCGACTTGGACAGCGGGGCTACAATGAGCAGTTCTTC
TRBJ2-3,TRBV5-1,TRBD2,17,few,CASSKTTSGIWTDTQYF,TGCGCCAGCAGCAAAACGACTAGCGGGATTTGGACAGATACGCAGTATTTT
TRBJ1-1,TRBV2,NA,15,many,CASSEFNIRDTEAFF,TGTGCCAGCAGTGAGTTCAATATAAGGGACACTGAAGCTTTCTTT
TRBJ1-1,TRBV7-6,TRBD1,14,many,CASSFDRGVTEAFF,TGTGCCAGCAGCTTTGACAGGGGGGTCACTGAAGCTTTCTTT
TRBJ1-2,TRBV15,NA,13,NA,CATSRGREDGYTF,TGTGCCACCAGCAGAGGACGGGAAGATGGCTACACCTTC
TRBJ1-2,TRBV5-1,NA,13,many,CASTPENHYGYTF,TGCGCCAGCACTCCAGAAAACCACTATGGCTACACCTTC
TRBJ1-1,TRBV19,TRBD1,14,many,CASRGRDRDLEAFF,TGTGCCAGTAGAGGTCGGGACAGGGATCTTGAAGCTTTCTTT
TRBJ2-3,TRBV9,TRBD2,15,NA,CASSVGLAGTDTQYF,TGTGCCAGCAGCGTAGGTCTAGCGGGAACAGATACGCAGTATTTT
TRBJ1-2,TRBV20-1,NA,13,medium-sized,CSARRQANYGYTF,TGCAGTGCTAGGAGACAGGCTAACTATGGCTACACCTTC
TRBJ1-5,TRBV5-1,TRBD1,13,NA,CASSLNRGNYEHF,TGCGCCAGCAGCTTAAACAGGGGGAACTACGAGCATTTT
TRBJ2-6,TRBV6-6,NA,14,few,CASSGVSGANVLTF,TGTGCCAGCAGTGGGGTCTCTGGGGCCAACGTCCTGACTTTC
TRBJ1-1,TRBV29-1,NA,11,many,CSVEFVGEAFF,TGCAGCGTTGAATTTGTTGGAGAAGCTTTCTTT
TRBJ2-5,TRBV5-4,TRBD2,17,many,CASSLGGGSEDQETQYF,TGTGCCAGCAGCTTAGGTGGCGGGAGTGAAGACCAAGAGACCCAGTACTTC
TRBJ1-1,TRBV15,NA,15,many,CATSSGRKGNTEAFF,TGTGCCACCAGCAGTGGAAGGAAGGGGAACACTGAAGCTTTCTTT
TRBJ2-5,TRBV20-1,TRBD1,13,medium-sized,CSAQQGNGETQYF,TGCAGTGCCCAACAGGGGAACGGAGAGACCCAGTACTTC
TRBJ2-5,TRBV2,TRBD1,15,NA,CASHSLGQGKETQYF,TGTGCCAGCCACAGTTTGGGACAGGGAAAAGAGACCCAGTACTTC